This T cell receptor beta chain was captured by sequencing in a study of OX40 agonist ivuxolimab in advanced cancers. Study-wide background: Intravenous ivuxolimab was administered to patients every 2 weeks at 0.01 to 10 mg/kg.

Sampling of blood occurred at baseline, cycle 4 day 1, and cycle 7 day 1. The germline V gene encodes CDR1 SGHVS and CDR2 FNYEAQ. This CDR3 comprises 13 residues. V lost 4 bases to trimming and J lost 8 bases; unmatched junction nucleotides: 2. Generated by immunoSEQ multiplex PCR, the TCRdb table keeps only in-frame clones and is missing some. The sample lists about 77,000 clones; more than 75% were seen once. The receptor was isolated from an adult with an advanced solid tumor such as melanoma, head and neck, liver or kidney cancer. The sample was CD4+ or CD8+ T cells sorted from blood, taken in a trial of the OX40 agonist ivuxolimab. The rearrangement links TRBV7-6 to TRBJ2-1, with TRBD2 matching 10 bases. The CDR3 DNA reads as TGTGCCAGCAGCTACGGACTAGCGGATGAGCAGTTCTTC. Its protein is CASSYGLADEQFF.